These 26 T cell receptor beta chains were sequenced from one sample in a study of blood T cell repertoires in COVID-19 (dated by TCRdb to between 2020 and 2021). The protocol used for the library was the immunoSEQ multiplex PCR assay. The clones in this table, taken by TCRdb from immuneACCESS, are in-frame only. Not every clone is retained; where verified, under half of the shortfall comes from an unresolved V gene, and the cause of the rest is unknown. Present in this sample are 100,000 to 150,000 clones, more than 75% of which were seen just once. Over 10% of the sample lies in the top ten. The sample consisted of peripheral blood. The receptors derive from a woman in her 70s with COVID-19, enrolled during active disease.

The V and J genes are TRBV7-2 and TRBJ2-7; TRBD2 matches at 13 bases. This CDR3 has 15 residues. With V trimmed by 5 bases and J by 6 bases, 7 bases remained unmatched. Germline loops: CDR1 SGHTA, CDR2 FQGNSA. In nucleotides, the CDR3 is TGTGCCAGCAGCCGTGTGGGACTAGCGGGGCTCGAGCAGTACTTC. Amino acids: CASSRVGLAGLEQYF.

The chain is built from TRBV12-3 or TRBV12-4 and TRBJ1-2; D is undetermined. Trimming took off 5 bases at V and 6 bases at J, with 10 bases between the two ends. The CDR3 is 12 residues long. The CDR3 loop reads CASSRTEDGYTF. The DNA of the CDR3 is TGTGCCAGCAGTAGGACTGAAGATGGCTACACCTTC.

CDR3 residues: CASSPDRGGSNEQFF. The CDR3, as DNA: TGTGCCAGCAGCCCGGACAGGGGGGGTAGCAATGAGCAGTTCTTC. The chain combines TRBV7-6 with TRBJ2-1, with 10 bases fitting TRBD1. Trimming cost V 5 bases and J 6 bases; bases outside gene matches: 7. The CDR3 is made up of 15 amino acids. The germline V gene encodes CDR1 SGHVS and CDR2 FNYEAQ.

This clone was counted a few times. The genes are TRBV11-3 and TRBJ1-1; possibly TRBD1 for D (6 bases). Germline V gene lookup returns CDR1 SGHNT and CDR2 YENEEA. This CDR3 comprises 17 residues. Trimming cost V 0 bases and J 2 bases, with 16 bases left between them. The DNA of the CDR3 is TGTGCCAGCAGCTTAGAACAGCAGGGGCCAGAAAACACTGAAGCTTTCTTT. Amino acid sequence: CASSLEQQGPENTEAFF.

This chain connects TRBV27 to TRBJ1-2; D might be TRBD1 (6 bases). Germline lookup yields CDR1 MNHEY and CDR2 SMNVEV (reference sequence). The CDR3 consists of 12 residues. Trimming shortened V by 5 bases and J by 8 bases, and 12 bases separated the two germline ends. CDR3 in amino acids: CASSPTGWGYTF. CDR3 nucleotides: TGTGCCAGCAGTCCTACAGGGTGGGGCTACACCTTC.

The V and J genes are TRBV28 and TRBJ2-3; D may be TRBD2 (5 bases). CDR1 MDHEN and CDR2 SYDVKM come from the germline V gene. Trimming left V 2 bases short and J 1 base short, with 19 bases between. This CDR3 is built from 18 residues. The CDR3, as DNA: TGTGCCAGCAGTTTAAGTATCGGCGGGCTCGGTCGCACAGATACGCAGTATTTT. It encodes CASSLSIGGLGRTDTQYF.

The table lists this clone with a count of one. V and J are TRBV2 and TRBJ2-7; TRBD1 matches 8 bases. The junction had 7 bases not matched to a gene; V was cut back by 7 bases and J by 2 bases. The CDR3 covers 14 residues. Germline assignment: CDR1 SNHLY and CDR2 FYNNEI. The CDR3 coding sequence is TGTGCCAGCATGCGGACAGGGCTAACCTACGAGCAGTACTTC. Protein sequence: CASMRTGLTYEQYF.

The J gene is TRBJ1-1, the V gene TRBV19, with D perhaps matching TRBD1 (5 bases). Germline V gives CDR1 LNHDA, CDR2 SQIVND (reference sequence). This CDR3 spans 13 amino acids. The V and J ends lost 5 bases and 4 bases respectively, with 11 bases between them. The CDR3 protein is CASSPPGGTEAFF. DNA for the CDR3: TGTGCCAGTAGTCCCCCCGGGGGCACTGAAGCTTTCTTT.

The gene calls are TRBV10-3 and TRBJ1-5; 7 nucleotides match TRBD1. Trimming took 8 bases from V and 2 from J; bases not matched to a gene: 12. There are 16 residues in the CDR3. Germline V gene data show CDR1 as ENHRY and CDR2 as SYGVKD. CDR3: CAISEEGAQGNQPQHF. CDR3 coding DNA: TGTGCCATCTCCGAGGAGGGGGCGCAGGGCAATCAGCCCCAGCATTTT.

This clone was seen just once. V and J are TRBV5-1 and TRBJ1-2; tentative D call: TRBD1 (5 bases). Germline CDR1 and CDR2: SGHRS and YFSETQ. The CDR3 is 15 residues long. V was trimmed by 0 bases and J by 0 bases, leaving 9 bases between them. Written as DNA, the CDR3 is TGCGCCAGCAGCTTGGCCCTGACAGCTAACTATGGCTACACCTTC. This encodes CASSLALTANYGYTF.

The genes are TRBV6-5 and TRBJ1-1, with 7 nucleotides matching TRBD1. This CDR3 has 14 residues. V lost 6 bases and J lost 0; bases outside the gene matches: 4. Germline lookup yields CDR1 MNHEY and CDR2 SVGAGI. Written as DNA, the CDR3 is TGTGCCAGCAGGGGGACAGAAATGAACACTGAAGCTTTCTTT. Protein product: CASRGTEMNTEAFF.

Only one count was recorded for this clone. The rearrangement joins TRBV6-1 to TRBJ2-1; TRBD1 matches 9 bases. Germline lookup yields CDR1 MNHNS and CDR2 SASEGT. J lost 9 bases, V lost 3 bases, and 3 bases had no gene match. This CDR3 comprises 13 residues. The CDR3 is CASSEDRGTEQFF. The DNA for the CDR3 is TGTGCCAGCAGTGAGGACAGGGGCACTGAGCAGTTCTTC.

V usage is TRBV27 and J usage is TRBJ1-1; 9 positions agree with TRBD1. Trimming took 0 bases from V and 1 from J; bases not matched to a gene: 9. This CDR3 is 18 amino acids long. Germline-derived CDR1 and CDR2 are MNHEY and SMNVEV (reference sequence). The CDR3 reads CASSLSPGWTGENTEAFF. The CDR3, as DNA: TGTGCCAGCAGTTTATCCCCGGGGTGGACAGGGGAGAACACTGAAGCTTTCTTT.

This chain joins TRBV7-2 and TRBJ2-3; D is unclear. Deletions cut 5 bases from V and 1 base from J, with 10 bases between. The CDR3 has 14 residues. The V gene's germline CDR1 is SGHTA and CDR2 FQGNSA. The CDR3 region has the DNA TGTGCCAGCAGCGCCACACGGGGCACAGATACGCAGTATTTT. Translation gives CASSATRGTDTQYF. Filled out from reference TRBV7-2 and TRBJ2-3, the complete variable domain reads GAGVSQSPSNKVTEKGKDVELRCDPISGHTALYWYRQSLGQGLEFLIYFQGNSAPDKSGLPSDRFSAERTGGSVSTLTIQRTQQEDSAVYLCASSATRGTDTQYFGPGTRLTVL.

The DNA of the CDR3 is TGCAGCGTTCGAGGGGGGGGAGTGAACACTGAAGCTTTCTTT. It encodes CSVRGGGVNTEAFF. The chain is built from TRBV29-1 and TRBJ1-1; D possibly corresponds to TRBD1 (6 bases). Deletions cut 5 bases from V and 0 bases from J, with 13 bases between. From germline, CDR1 is SQVTM and CDR2 ANQGSEA. The CDR3 runs to 14 residues.

The chain is built from TRBV6-2 or TRBV6-3 and TRBJ2-2; 10 nucleotides align to TRBD2. The CDR3 runs 16 residues. Germline values: CDR1 MNHEY, CDR2 SVGEGT. V lost 5 bases to trimming and J lost 4 bases; unmatched junction nucleotides: 7. The CDR3 coding sequence is TGTGCCAGCAGTGGGATAGCGGGGGGCCCCACCGGGGAGCTGTTTTTT. It translates to CASSGIAGGPTGELFF.

V gene TRBV5-1 combines with J gene TRBJ2-7; 8 nucleotides align to TRBD1. CDR1 is SGHRS and CDR2 is YFSETQ in the germline V gene. There are 14 residues in the CDR3. The V and J ends lost 5 bases and 5 bases, in that order; junction bases with no gene match: 9. CDR3 amino acids: CASSTTGVGDEQYF. CDR3 bases: TGCGCCAGCAGTACGACAGGGGTTGGGGACGAGCAGTACTTC.

The rearrangement joins TRBV29-1 to TRBJ1-4; D gene unclear. Looked up from germline, CDR1 is SQVTM and CDR2 is ANQGSEA. CDR3 length equals 11 residues. V lost 0 bases, J lost 8 bases, and 4 bases lay in between. This CDR3 is CSVEDTEKLFF. The CDR3 DNA reads TGCAGCGTTGAAGATACAGAAAAACTGTTTTTT.

This chain uses TRBV5-1 with TRBJ2-5, with 16 bases identical to TRBD2. CDR3 length: 17 residues. Trimming took 4 bases from V and 3 from J; bases not matched to a gene: 6. Germline V gives CDR1 SGHRS, CDR2 YFSETQ. CDR3 sequence (DNA): TGCGCCAGCAGCACCGGGACTAGCGGGGGGGTTGAAGAGACCCAGTACTTC. Translating gives CASSTGTSGGVEETQYF. The full variable domain, completed using reference TRBV5-1 and TRBJ2-5, is KAGVTQTPRYLIKTRGQQVTLSCSPISGHRSVSWYQQTPGQGLQFLFEYFSETQRNKGNFPGRFSGRQFSNSRSEMNVSTLELGDSALYLCASSTGTSGGVEETQYFGPGTRLLVL.

This clone has at least ten counts. This chain links TRBV3-1 (or the pseudogene TRBV3-2) with TRBJ1-3; possible D gene TRBD1, 6 bases. Germline V gene lookup returns CDR1 LGHDT and CDR2 YNNKEL (reference sequence). Trimming took 6 bases from V and 11 from J, leaving 11 bases between them. The CDR3 spans 11 residues. For the CDR3, the DNA is TGTGCCAGCAGTCGAGGGGGGGCCATATATTTT. It translates to CASSRGGAIYF.

This clone was picked up one time. The J gene is TRBJ1-2, the V gene TRBV20-1; D is uncertain. The germline CDR1 and CDR2 sequences are DFQATT and SNEGSKA (reference sequence). The V end was cut by 7 bases, the J end by 6 bases, with 12 bases between. CDR3 length: 11 residues. The CDR3 DNA follows: TGCAGTGTTCAGGAAAGTCATGGCTACACCTTC. Amino acid sequence: CSVQESHGYTF.

The V gene is TRBV7-2, the J gene TRBJ1-5, with D perhaps matching TRBD1 (5 bases). The V end lost 1 base, the J end lost 0 bases, and 13 bases lay between the germline ends. CDR1 is SGHTA and CDR2 is FQGNSA in the germline V gene. The CDR3 extends over 17 amino acids. The CDR3, as DNA: TGTGCCAGCAGCTTAGGGAGGGGCCCGTATAGCAATCAGCCCCAGCATTTT. This gives the protein CASSLGRGPYSNQPQHF.

The chain links TRBV7-8 to TRBJ2-2; D not certain. Germline CDR1 and CDR2: SGHVS and FQNEAQ. The V end was cut by 5 bases, the J end by 6 bases, with 13 bases between. The CDR3 is 14 amino acids. The CDR3 protein is CASSRVVGSGELFF. CDR3 nucleotides: TGTGCCAGCAGCCGAGTCGTCGGTTCCGGGGAGCTGTTTTTT.

This CDR3 is CASSRSGTSGETQYF. The DNA of the CDR3 is TGTGCCAGCAGCAGATCCGGGACTAGCGGGGAGACCCAGTACTTC. The gene calls are TRBV9 and TRBJ2-5, with TRBD2 matching over 12 bases. J gave up 5 bases and V 4 bases, and 6 bases lay outside the gene matches. This CDR3 comprises 15 residues. Germline CDR1 reads SGDLS; CDR2 reads YYNGEE.

The chain combines TRBV5-1 with TRBJ2-2; maybe TRBD1 (6 bases). In germline, CDR1 is SGHRS, CDR2 YFSETQ. This CDR3 comprises 16 residues. The ends were cut back, 4 bases at V and 0 bases at J, with 13 bases in the middle. Written as DNA, the CDR3 is TGCGCCAGCAGCAGCCGGACAGCCACGAACACCGGGGAGCTGTTTTTT. This sequence encodes CASSSRTATNTGELFF. Full variable domain (rest looked up from reference TRBV5-1 and TRBJ2-2): KAGVTQTPRYLIKTRGQQVTLSCSPISGHRSVSWYQQTPGQGLQFLFEYFSETQRNKGNFPGRFSGRQFSNSRSEMNVSTLELGDSALYLCASSSRTATNTGELFFGEGSRLTVL.

This chain links TRBV27 with TRBJ1-5, with TRBD1 matching 7 bases. CDR1 is MNHEY, CDR2 SMNVEV, per germline (reference sequence). J was trimmed by 6 bases and V by 3 bases; bases with no gene match: 5. The CDR3 consists of 14 residues. The DNA for the CDR3 is TGTGCCAGCAGTTTCTCACAGGGGAGTCAGCCCCAGCATTTT. It specifies CASSFSQGSQPQHF.